Presented here are 11 T cell receptor beta chains from one specimen sequenced in a study of blood T cells in healthy people across ages. Using a J-beta primer mix together with a sample-barcoded 5' primer, a second PCR was run for roughly 6 to 12 cycles. TCRdb re-analysed the 5' RACE reads in MiXCR, keeping a single row per CDR3 protein. The table records 750,000 to 950,000 distinct CDR3 sequences, 53% of them present only once. Sequencing used blood. These receptors all stem from a man older than 75 in good health.

This clonotype was counted between two and nine times. The CDR3 DNA reads TGCAGCTCCTACCGGCAAGATTACAATGAGCAGTTCTTC. Translated: CSSYRQDYNEQFF. V and J are TRBV29-1 and TRBJ2-1, with unresolved D. In germline, CDR1 is SQVTM, CDR2 ANQGSEA. The CDR3 has 13 amino acids. The ends were cut back, 8 bases at V and 4 bases at J, with 15 bases in the middle.

This clonotype was seen a few times. This chain connects TRBV6-5 to TRBJ2-4, with D possibly called TRBD1 or TRBD2 (5 bases each). Looked up from germline, CDR1 is MNHEY and CDR2 is SVGAGI. The CDR3 covers 16 residues. V lost 6 bases, J lost 2 bases, and 17 bases lay in between. CDR3 sequence: CASRPNPGRTKNIQYF. CDR3 bases: TGTGCCAGCAGACCGAACCCAGGGAGAACCAAAAACATTCAGTACTTC.

This chain joins TRBV28 and TRBJ2-7; 11 positions agree with TRBD1. The CDR3 runs to 15 residues. Germline lookup yields CDR1 MDHEN and CDR2 SYDVKM. V shed 2 bases and J 7 bases; nucleotides not matched to a gene: 7. CDR3 sequence: CASSLGGQGVDEQYF. The DNA for the CDR3 is TGTGCCAGCAGTTTAGGGGGACAGGGGGTCGATGAGCAGTACTTC.

This clonotype has only a few counts. One junction end does not reproduce the germline sequence, and a read error may be involved. The rearrangement links TRBV7-2 to TRBJ1-2; D is ambiguous. There are 15 residues in the CDR3. Germline V gives CDR1 SGHTA, CDR2 FQGNSA. The CDR3 coding sequence is TGTGCCAGCAGCTTACGAGGATCGGCTAACTATTGCTACACCTTC. As protein: CASSLRGSANYCYTF.

This rearrangement joins TRBV30 to TRBJ1-5; TRBD1 matches at 7 bases. Trimming at V came to 5 bases and at J to 7 bases, leaving 11 bases not matched to a gene. The CDR3 contains 14 residues. The germline V gene encodes CDR1 GTSNPN and CDR2 SVGIG (reference sequence). In DNA, the CDR3 is TGTGCCTGGGGGGGAACAGGGGAGGGGCAGCCCCAGCATTTT. Translating it yields CAWGGTGEGQPQHF.

This clonotype was detected only a few times. The V gene is TRBV14, the J gene TRBJ2-3; a possible D gene is TRBD2 (5 bases). The length of the CDR3 is 15 residues. The V gene's germline CDR1 is SGHDN and CDR2 FVKESK. Trimming took off 3 bases at V and 0 bases at J, with 10 bases between the two ends. The CDR3 sequence: CASSQGSGSTDTQYF. CDR3 DNA: TGTGCCAGCAGCCAGGGGAGCGGAAGCACAGATACGCAGTATTTT.

The J gene is TRBJ2-1, the V gene TRBV2, with 8 bases identical to TRBD2. The V gene's germline CDR1 is SNHLY and CDR2 FYNNEI. The V and J ends lost 8 bases and 0 bases, in that order; junction bases with no gene match: 3. The CDR3 runs to 14 residues. The chain's CDR3 is CASPTSVSYNEQFF. CDR3 DNA sequence: TGTGCCAGCCCGACTAGCGTCTCCTACAATGAGCAGTTCTTC.

This chain uses TRBV5-1 with TRBJ2-3; 7 positions match TRBD2. Germline V gives CDR1 SGHRS, CDR2 YFSETQ. CDR3 length: 15 amino acids. V trimming: 3 bases; J trimming: 3 bases; junction bases outside the gene matches: 7. CDR3 sequence: CASSSSRLATDTQYF. The DNA of the CDR3 is TGCGCCAGCAGCTCTTCCCGACTAGCAACAGATACGCAGTATTTT.

The chain combines TRBV28 with TRBJ2-5; unclear D gene. Trimming pared 6 bases from V and 5 bases from J, leaving 22 bases between. The CDR3 totals 16 residues. Germline values: CDR1 MDHEN, CDR2 SYDVKM. CDR3 sequence (DNA): TGTGCCAGCAGGACCCGCCGGACGAGAAACCGCGAGACCCAGTACTTC. It codes for CASRTRRTRNRETQYF.

The J gene is TRBJ1-2, the V gene TRBV24-1; no reliable D call. Germline assignment: CDR1 KGHDR and CDR2 SFDVKD. This CDR3 is 12 amino acids long. V gave up 8 bases and J gave up 6 bases, with 12 bases separating them. The CDR3 nucleotides read TGTGCCACCACCTCTCCCTCGAATGGCTACACCTTC. Its protein product is CATTSPSNGYTF.

The chain combines TRBV12-3 or TRBV12-4 with TRBJ1-5, with a weak D call TRBD1 (5 bases). Trimming took off 8 bases at V and 4 bases at J, with 21 bases between the two ends. CDR3 length: 16 residues. The CDR3 nucleotides read TGTGCCAGCCGTCCGGGACTTCGAGGTGGAAATCAGCCCCAGCATTTT. It yields the protein CASRPGLRGGNQPQHF.